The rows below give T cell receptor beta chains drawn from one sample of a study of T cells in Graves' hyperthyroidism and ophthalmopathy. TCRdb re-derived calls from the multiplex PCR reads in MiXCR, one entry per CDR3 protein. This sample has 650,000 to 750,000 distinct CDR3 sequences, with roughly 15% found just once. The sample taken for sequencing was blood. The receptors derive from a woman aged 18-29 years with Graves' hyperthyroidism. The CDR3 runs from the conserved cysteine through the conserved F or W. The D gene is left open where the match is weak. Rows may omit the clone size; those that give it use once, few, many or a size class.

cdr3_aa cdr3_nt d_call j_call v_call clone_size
CAWNVEGGGYEQYF TGTGCCTGGAATGTGGAGGGAGGGGGCTACGAGCAGTACTTC . TRBJ2-7 TRBV30 many
CASSPDRSKDYTF TGTGCCAGCTCACCGGACCGGTCTAAAGACTACACCTTC . TRBJ1-2 TRBV18 few
CASSLSGRAGIEQFF TGTGCCAGCAGCTTGAGCGGGAGGGCCGGAATTGAGCAGTTCTTC TRBD2 TRBJ2-1 TRBV13 .
CASSLSGTPNYGYTF TGTGCCAGCAGTTTGTCGGGGACGCCAAACTATGGCTACACCTTC . TRBJ1-2 TRBV27 .
CASSPGADPWNEQFF TGTGCCAGCTCACCAGGGGCGGACCCATGGAATGAGCAGTTCTTC . TRBJ2-1 TRBV18 many
CAINGQGHTYNEQFF TGTGCCATCAATGGACAGGGACATACCTACAATGAGCAGTTCTTC TRBD1 TRBJ2-1 TRBV10-3 many
CASSTTGGGETQYF TGTGCCAGTAGTACGACAGGGGGCGGTGAGACCCAGTACTTC TRBD1 TRBJ2-5 TRBV19 .
CASSARGRTDTQYF TGTGCCAGCTCAGCCCGGGGGAGGACAGATACGCAGTATTTT . TRBJ2-3 TRBV18 many
CASSVGTSGTQYF TGTGCCAGCAGTGTGGGGACTAGCGGAACGCAGTATTTT TRBD2 TRBJ2-3 TRBV6-1 few
CASSGTSGSRETQYF TGTGCCAGCAGCGGGACTAGCGGGAGTCGAGAGACCCAGTACTTC TRBD2 TRBJ2-5 TRBV2 many
CASSPTAGGYYEQFF TGTGCCAGCTCACCAACGGCAGGGGGCTACTATGAGCAGTTCTTC TRBD1 TRBJ2-1 TRBV18 many
CASSARQGSGTETQYF TGTGCCAGCAGCGCCCGACAGGGATCAGGGACGGAGACCCAGTACTTC TRBD1 TRBJ2-5 TRBV9 many
CASSPRAPGYTF TGTGCCAGCAGTCCGCGGGCCCCGGGCTACACCTTC . TRBJ1-2 TRBV2 many
CASSPGLGNSYEQYF TGTGCCAGCAGCCCGGGACTAGGCAACTCCTACGAGCAGTACTTC TRBD2 TRBJ2-7 TRBV13 few
CASSASLAGYNEQFF TGTGCCAGCAGCGCGTCACTAGCGGGATACAATGAGCAGTTCTTC TRBD2 TRBJ2-1 TRBV9 .
CASSSGGGDNQPQHF TGTGCCAGCAGTTCCGGAGGGGGAGACAATCAGCCCCAGCATTTT . TRBJ1-5 TRBV12-3/TRBV12-4 many
CASSQELAGGSEQFF TGTGCCAGCAGCCAAGAACTAGCGGGAGGTAGTGAGCAGTTCTTC TRBD2 TRBJ2-1 TRBV3-1 many
CASSEGINSPLHF TGTGCCAGCAGTGAAGGGATTAATTCACCCCTCCACTTT . TRBJ1-6 TRBV6-4 few
CASSLLINRDSYEQYF TGTGCCAGCAGTTTGTTGATAAACAGGGATTCCTACGAGCAGTACTTC . TRBJ2-7 TRBV28 many
CSAAPPGLAKNIQYF TGCAGTGCCGCACCGCCGGGCCTAGCCAAAAACATTCAGTACTTC . TRBJ2-4 TRBV20-1 .
CASRKDRGYNSPLHF TGTGCCAGCAGAAAGGACAGGGGCTATAATTCACCCCTCCACTTT TRBD1 TRBJ1-6 TRBV6-2/TRBV6-3 .
CASSPSLALLENEQFF TGTGCCAGCAGCCCCAGTCTAGCGCTACTGGAAAATGAGCAGTTCTTC . TRBJ2-1 TRBV13 many
CATRTFLAKNIQYF TGTGCCACCCGGACATTCTTAGCCAAAAACATTCAGTACTTC . TRBJ2-4 TRBV6-2/TRBV6-3 .
CASSYSGLAGGRAGELFF TGTGCCAGCAGTTACTCGGGACTAGCGGGAGGTCGGGCCGGGGAGCTGTTTTTT TRBD2 TRBJ2-2 TRBV6-6 few
CASSSSLAGGDNEQFF TGTGCCAGCAGCTCTTCGTTAGCGGGAGGGGACAATGAGCAGTTCTTC TRBD2 TRBJ2-1 TRBV11-2 few
CASSLGAVRGAGTDTQYF TGTGCCAGCAGCTTAGGTGCCGTAAGGGGGGCTGGCACAGATACGCAGTATTTT . TRBJ2-3 TRBV7-3 few
CASSGGSLANVLTF TGTGCCAGCAGCGGAGGGTCTCTCGCCAACGTCCTGACTTTC . TRBJ2-6 TRBV9 few
CASSYTELQTGTTNEKLFF TGTGCCAGCAGTTACACCGAACTCCAGACAGGGACAACTAATGAAAAACTGTTTTTT TRBD1 TRBJ1-4 TRBV6-9 few